The 30 T cell receptor beta chains listed next were all sequenced from one sample in a study of OX40 agonist ivuxolimab in advanced cancers. Profiled with immunoSEQ multiplex PCR; TCRdb holds only in-frame clones, not every one. The data contain tens of thousands of clones, approximately 79% of them singletons. The specimen comprised CD4+ or CD8+ T cells sorted from blood, sampled in a trial of the OX40 agonist ivuxolimab. These receptors were taken from an adult with an advanced solid tumor such as melanoma, head and neck, liver or kidney cancer.

This chain uses TRBV27 with TRBJ1-2, with D unresolved. This CDR3 is 14 amino acids long. Germline V gene data show CDR1 as MNHEY and CDR2 as SMNVEV (reference sequence). Trimming cost V 8 bases and J 2 bases, with 15 bases left between them. CDR3 bases: TGTGCCAGCGCGTTATCTAGCAGGAACTATGGCTACACCTTC. This gives the protein CASALSSRNYGYTF.

The V call is TRBV18, the J call TRBJ1-1; no clear D gene. The CDR3 length is 13 residues. V was trimmed by 3 bases and J by 0 bases, leaving 5 bases between them. Germline assignment: CDR1 KGHSH and CDR2 LQKENI. The CDR3 sequence is CASSPVLNTEAFF. CDR3 DNA: TGTGCCAGCTCACCCGTCTTGAACACTGAAGCTTTCTTT.

Only a few counts were recorded for this clone. The J gene is TRBJ2-1, the V gene TRBV5-1, with TRBD2 matching 11 bases. The CDR3 has 16 amino acids. With 4 bases clipped from V and 7 bases from J, the junction kept 10 bases outside the gene matches. CDR1 is SGHRS and CDR2 is YFSETQ in the germline V gene. In nucleotides, the CDR3 is TGCGCCAGCAGCAAGGTAGCGGGGGGGCCGGGGAATGAGCAGTTCTTC. Its translation: CASSKVAGGPGNEQFF. Combining the CDR3 with reference TRBV5-1 and TRBJ2-1 gives the whole variable domain KAGVTQTPRYLIKTRGQQVTLSCSPISGHRSVSWYQQTPGQGLQFLFEYFSETQRNKGNFPGRFSGRQFSNSRSEMNVSTLELGDSALYLCASSKVAGGPGNEQFFGPGTRLTVL.

With respect to this clone: Compared with germline, one end of the junction differs, possibly owing to a read error. The CDR3 reads CASSRTTPESFF. In DNA form, the CDR3 reads TGTGCCAGCAGTCGGACAACCCCTGAATCTTTCTTT. The chain recombines TRBV28 with TRBJ1-1; possible D gene TRBD1, 5 bases. Germline loops: CDR1 MDHEN, CDR2 SYDVKM. The CDR3 extends over 12 amino acids.

CDR3 amino acids: CASSPQHSTDTQYF. The CDR3 DNA sequence: TGTGCCAGCAGCCCACAACATAGCACAGATACGCAGTATTTT. The V call is TRBV7-2, the J call TRBJ2-3; D ambiguous. V shed 5 bases and J shed 0 bases, with 9 bases lying between them. The CDR3 has 14 amino acids. Germline V CDR1 and CDR2: SGHTA, FQGNSA. The complete variable domain, with remaining parts taken from reference TRBV7-2 and TRBJ2-3, reads GAGVSQSPSNKVTEKGKDVELRCDPISGHTALYWYRQSLGQGLEFLIYFQGNSAPDKSGLPSDRFSAERTGGSVSTLTIQRTQQEDSAVYLCASSPQHSTDTQYFGPGTRLTVL.

The V and J genes are TRBV4-2 and TRBJ1-6, with D tentatively TRBD1 (5 bases). Germline V lookup: CDR1 LGHNA, CDR2 YNFKEQ. This CDR3 has 15 amino acids. Trimming took off 0 bases at V and 7 bases at J, with 10 bases between the two ends. CDR3 in DNA: TGTGCCAGCAGCCAAGATTGGGCAGGGAATTCACCCCTCCACTTT. Protein product: CASSQDWAGNSPLHF.

This chain links TRBV4-2 with TRBJ1-3; D may be TRBD1 (5 bases). This CDR3 region has 15 residues. Germline assignment: CDR1 LGHNA and CDR2 YNFKEQ. Between the trimmed V and J ends, which lost 4 bases and 4 bases, there was a span of 14 bases. The DNA of the CDR3 is TGTGCCAGCAGCCCCGGGGGGGGTAGAGGAAACACCATATATTTT. It translates to CASSPGGGRGNTIYF.

Points on this clone: This sample also contains other DNA sequences that code for the same CDR3. CDR3 sequence (DNA): TGCGCCAGCAGCTTTGCGACAGGGGACTATGGCTACACCTTC. Residues: CASSFATGDYGYTF. The rearrangement joins TRBV5-1 to TRBJ1-2, with TRBD1 identical over 8 bases. This CDR3 comprises 14 residues. V dropped 2 bases and J dropped 3; count of bases not matched to a gene: 3. From germline, CDR1 is SGHRS and CDR2 YFSETQ.

The chain is built from TRBV10-1 and TRBJ2-7; 8 bases line up with TRBD1. Germline-derived CDR1 and CDR2 are WNHNN and SYGVQD (reference sequence). The CDR3 sequence is 14 residues long. Losses at the gene ends were 8 bases for V and 0 bases for J; bases not matched to a gene: 6. The CDR3 sequence is CASSGTGGSYEQYF. CDR3 coding DNA: TGCGCCAGCTCGGGGACAGGCGGCTCCTACGAGCAGTACTTC.

The gene calls are TRBV9 and TRBJ2-5, with TRBD2 identical over 7 bases. Germline CDR1 and CDR2: SGDLS and YYNGEE. The CDR3 extends over 15 amino acids. Unmatched junction bases numbered 2, after V lost 0 bases and J lost 0 bases. CDR3 region: CASSVGLANQETQYF. DNA of the CDR3: TGTGCCAGCAGCGTAGGACTAGCCAACCAAGAGACCCAGTACTTC.

The chain is built from TRBV5-1 and TRBJ1-1; tentatively, D is TRBD1 (6 bases). The CDR3 covers 13 residues. Germline V gene sequence: CDR1 SGHRS, CDR2 YFSETQ. Deletions cut 2 bases from V and 6 bases from J, with 11 bases between. The CDR3 loop reads CASSLGPGAEAFF. The DNA of the CDR3 is TGCGCCAGCAGCTTAGGACCAGGGGCTGAAGCTTTCTTT.

Only one count was recorded for this clone. The chain combines TRBV6-5 with TRBJ1-6; a weak D match, TRBD1 (6 bases). The CDR3 length is 15 residues. V was clipped by 0 bases and J by 6 bases, with 9 bases between them. Germline-derived CDR1 and CDR2 are MNHEY and SVGAGI. CDR3 in DNA: TGTGCCAGCAGTTACTCGACAGGTGGTAATTCACCCCTCCACTTT. This gives the protein CASSYSTGGNSPLHF.

The chain is built from TRBV6-6 and TRBJ1-2, with D hard to call. The CDR3 has 15 residues. V was cut by 2 bases and J by 1 base, with 11 bases left in between. Germline assignment: CDR1 MNHNY and CDR2 SVGAGI (reference sequence). As DNA, the CDR3 is TGTGCCAGCAGTTACGTGACACTACTTAACTATGGCTACACCTTC. Translating gives CASSYVTLLNYGYTF.

V usage is TRBV30 and J usage is TRBJ2-1; unclear D gene. Germline CDR1 and CDR2: GTSNPN and SVGIG (reference sequence). V was clipped by 4 bases and J by 4 bases, with 14 bases between them. CDR3 length: 14 amino acids. CDR3 DNA sequence: TGTGCCTGGACCTCCGGGCATGCTTACAATGAGCAGTTCTTC. Protein sequence: CAWTSGHAYNEQFF.

This chain joins TRBV7-3 and TRBJ2-3; 9 positions match TRBD1. V was pared by 5 bases and J by 6 bases, with 12 bases of the junction left unmatched. Per the germline V gene, CDR1 is SGHTA and CDR2 is FQGTGA. This CDR3 region has 16 residues. Here the CDR3 DNA reads TGTGCCAGCAGCGCCAACGGGCGGGGGACAGGGGATACGCAGTATTTT. Its translation is CASSANGRGTGDTQYF.

V usage is TRBV7-9 and J usage is TRBJ2-7; 10 nucleotides agree with TRBD2. Trimming at V came to 11 bases and at J to 2 bases, leaving 9 bases not matched to a gene. Looked up from germline, CDR1 is SEHNR and CDR2 is FQNEAQ (reference sequence). The CDR3 has 14 amino acids. DNA for the CDR3: TGTGCCTGCCAGCGGGAGGGTTTCACCTACGAGCAGTACTTC. Encoded protein: CACQREGFTYEQYF.

This chain joins TRBV27 and TRBJ2-2; D possibly matches TRBD1 or TRBD2 (5 bases each). The V end lost 5 bases, the J end lost 5 bases, and 12 bases lay between the germline ends. This CDR3 spans 14 amino acids. The V gene's germline CDR1 is MNHEY and CDR2 SMNVEV (reference sequence). The CDR3 spells CASSPGWGTGELFF. The CDR3 nucleotides read TGTGCCAGCAGTCCCGGGTGGGGGACCGGGGAGCTGTTTTTT.

The DNA of the CDR3 is TGTGCCAGCAGTCAAGGACAAAGAAAAGAAAAACTGTTTTTT. Its protein is CASSQGQRKEKLFF. This chain joins TRBV27 and TRBJ1-4, with D perhaps matching TRBD1 (5 bases). Germline CDR1 reads MNHEY; CDR2 reads SMNVEV (reference sequence). V lost 5 bases to trimming and J lost 8 bases, with 15 bases between them. The CDR3 covers 14 residues.

A remark on this clone: In this CDR3 the conserved last residue, phenylalanine or tryptophan, is missing, so a read error is likely. The V call is TRBV30, the J call TRBJ2-7; the D gene is possibly TRBD1 (6 bases). The CDR3 is 11 residues long. Germline V gene data show CDR1 as GTSNPN and CDR2 as SVGIG (reference sequence). As DNA, the CDR3 is TGTGCGTGGACAGACTCCTACGAGCAGTACCTC. Translated: CAWTDSYEQYL.

CDR3 sequence (DNA): TGTGCCTGGAGTGTCATGGGCAGACCTTCAAATTCACCCCTCCACTTT. Encoded protein: CAWSVMGRPSNSPLHF. V usage is TRBV30 and J usage is TRBJ1-6; D gene ambiguous. This CDR3 spans 16 amino acids. Deletions cut 0 bases from V and 7 bases from J, with 16 bases between. Germline V gives CDR1 GTSNPN, CDR2 SVGIG (reference sequence).

The CDR3 DNA follows: TGTGCCAGCAGCATGGATGGATCCAGGGACACTGAAGCTTTCTTT. It encodes CASSMDGSRDTEAFF. J is TRBJ1-1 and V is TRBV9, with a weak D call TRBD1 (5 bases). Germline CDR1 SGDLS, CDR2 YYNGEE. The germline V and J ends were trimmed by 4 bases and 3 bases, with 16 bases remaining between them. The CDR3 sequence is 15 residues long.

The sample holds one count of this clone. The V and J genes are TRBV5-1 and TRBJ2-5; 8 bases map to TRBD2. With 2 bases clipped from V and 1 base from J, the junction kept 7 bases outside the gene matches. CDR3 length: 16 residues. Germline V gene lookup returns CDR1 SGHRS and CDR2 YFSETQ. In DNA form, the CDR3 reads TGCGCCAGCAGCTTACAGGGTAGCGGGATCCAAGAGACCCAGTACTTC. It encodes CASSLQGSGIQETQYF.

V usage is TRBV7-6 and J usage is TRBJ1-6; D unresolved. Deletions cut 0 bases from V and 0 bases from J, with 9 bases between. The V gene's germline CDR1 is SGHVS and CDR2 FNYEAQ. The CDR3 runs 17 residues. The CDR3 sequence: CASSLAGASSYNSPLHF. DNA of the CDR3: TGTGCCAGCAGCTTAGCCGGCGCAAGCTCCTATAATTCACCCCTCCACTTT.

The chain is built from TRBV9 and TRBJ2-1; either TRBD1 or TRBD2 may fit D (5 bases each). CDR1 is SGDLS, CDR2 YYNGEE, per germline. V was trimmed by 4 bases and J by 5 bases, leaving 10 bases between them. This CDR3 is 13 amino acids long. The CDR3 region has the DNA TGTGCCAGCAGCCTGAGGGGTGACAATGAGCAGTTCTTC. Protein: CASSLRGDNEQFF.

This clone was found a few times. This chain links TRBV6-5 with TRBJ1-2; D is ambiguous. Germline V gene data show CDR1 as MNHEY and CDR2 as SVGAGI. Between the trimmed V and J ends, which lost 8 bases and 0 bases, there was a span of 10 bases. The CDR3 runs to 13 residues. The CDR3 sequence: CASFLYPNYGYTF. CDR3 DNA sequence: TGTGCCAGCTTTTTGTACCCTAACTATGGCTACACCTTC.

This chain joins TRBV11-2 and TRBJ1-1; 9 nucleotides agree with TRBD1. From germline, CDR1 is SGHAT and CDR2 FQNNGV. The CDR3 is 16 residues long. J gave up 9 bases and V 5 bases, and 16 bases lay outside the gene matches. As DNA, the CDR3 is TGTGCCAGCAGCGCGCCTCTACCGGGACAGGGAAACAAAGCTTTCTTT. Its translation: CASSAPLPGQGNKAFF. Drawing the rest from reference TRBV11-2 and TRBJ1-1, the complete variable domain is EAGVAQSPRYKIIEKRQSVAFWCNPISGHATLYWYQQILGQGPKLLIQFQNNGVVDDSQLPKDRFSAERLKGVDSTLKIQPAKLEDSAVYLCASSAPLPGQGNKAFFGQGTRLTVV.

The V and J genes are TRBV7-9 and TRBJ2-5; D is perhaps TRBD2 (6 bases). The CDR3 totals 15 residues. The V end was cut by 5 bases, the J end by 2 bases, with 15 bases between. Germline values: CDR1 SEHNR, CDR2 FQNEAQ (reference sequence). In DNA, the CDR3 is TGTGCCAGCAGCCCCATTGGGGGGAAACAAGAGACCCAGTACTTC. Encoded protein: CASSPIGGKQETQYF.

This chain joins TRBV5-1 and TRBJ2-5, with 9 bases lining up with TRBD1. Germline CDR1 SGHRS, CDR2 YFSETQ. The CDR3 length is 14 residues. V was pared by 2 bases and J by 5 bases, with 4 bases of the junction left unmatched. The CDR3, as DNA: TGCGCCAGCAGCTTAACAGGGGGCGCGGAGACCCAGTACTTC. Its protein product is CASSLTGGAETQYF.

This chain uses TRBV2 with TRBJ2-3, with D tentatively TRBD2 (5 bases). Trimming stripped 5 bases from V and 5 bases from J, with 11 bases between. Germline CDR1 and CDR2: SNHLY and FYNNEI. This CDR3 spans 13 amino acids. DNA for the CDR3: TGTGCCAGCAGTAGGAGGCTGGGAGATACGCAGTATTTT. Its translation is CASSRRLGDTQYF.

The chain combines TRBV6-6 with TRBJ1-1, with 8 positions matching TRBD1. The V and J ends lost 7 bases and 11 bases, in that order; junction bases with no gene match: 18. The CDR3 contains 15 residues. Germline CDR1 and CDR2: MNHNY and SVGAGI (reference sequence). The CDR3 DNA is TGTGCCAGCAACCCCACGGGACAGGCAGCGGAGAGGGCTTTCTTT. It specifies CASNPTGQAAERAFF.